The table lists the clone carrying this T cell receptor beta chain with many counts. The antigen is not known. Each CDR3 protein gets one entry after TCRdb re-called the 5' RACE reads with MiXCR. The sample lists hundreds of thousands of distinct CDR3 sequences, about 5.2% occurring once. This specimen comes from a study of T cells after yellow fever vaccination. Study information: Libraries from low-cell-number fractions were prepared with the SMART-Seq v4 Ultra Low Input RNA kit.

Per germline, CDR1 MGHDK and CDR2 SYGVNS. V gave up 8 bases and J gave up 5 bases; unmatched junction bases: 3. There are 13 residues in the CDR3. Study-wide findings and caveats: Detected again after the booster were most primary-vaccination clones, at 95% to 98% CD4 and approximately 87% CD8.

The sequenced sample was CD4+ T cells sorted from PBMCs, obtained on the day of the yellow fever booster vaccination. The sequence was collected from a man younger than 35 who received the YFV17D yellow fever vaccine. The chain uses TRBV25-1 and TRBJ2-2; TRBD1 matches 9 bases. CDR3 in amino acids: CASGTGITGELFF. The CDR3 DNA reads as TGTGCCAGCGGGACAGGGATTACCGGGGAGCTGTTTTTT.